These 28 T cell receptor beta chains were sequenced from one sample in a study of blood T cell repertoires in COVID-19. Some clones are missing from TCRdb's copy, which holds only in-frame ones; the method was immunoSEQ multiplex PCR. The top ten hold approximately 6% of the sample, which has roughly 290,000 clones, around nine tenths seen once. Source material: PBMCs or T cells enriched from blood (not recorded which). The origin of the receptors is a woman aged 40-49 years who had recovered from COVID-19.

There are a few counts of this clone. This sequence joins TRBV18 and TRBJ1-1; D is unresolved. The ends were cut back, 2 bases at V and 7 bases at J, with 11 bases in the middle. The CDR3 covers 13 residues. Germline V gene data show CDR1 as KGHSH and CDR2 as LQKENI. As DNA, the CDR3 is TGTGCCAGCTCACCAGGGGAGGGAAGTGAAGCTTTCTTT. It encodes CASSPGEGSEAFF.

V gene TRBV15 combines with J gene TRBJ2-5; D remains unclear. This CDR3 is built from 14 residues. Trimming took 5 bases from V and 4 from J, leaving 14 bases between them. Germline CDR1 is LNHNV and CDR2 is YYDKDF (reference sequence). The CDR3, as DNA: TGTGCCACCAGCCTCCACCGGTCTACAGAGACCCAGTACTTC. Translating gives CATSLHRSTETQYF.

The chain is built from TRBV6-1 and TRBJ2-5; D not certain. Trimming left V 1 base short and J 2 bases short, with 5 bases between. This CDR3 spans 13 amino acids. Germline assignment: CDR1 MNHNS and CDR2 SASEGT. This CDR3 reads CASSEGEQETQYF. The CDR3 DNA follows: TGTGCCAGCAGTGAAGGCGAACAAGAGACCCAGTACTTC.

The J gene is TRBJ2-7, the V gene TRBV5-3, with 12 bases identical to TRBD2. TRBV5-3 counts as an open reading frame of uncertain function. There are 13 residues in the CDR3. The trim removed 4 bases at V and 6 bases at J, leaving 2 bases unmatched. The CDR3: CARSRTSGIEQYF. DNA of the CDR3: TGTGCCAGAAGCAGGACTAGCGGGATCGAGCAGTACTTC.

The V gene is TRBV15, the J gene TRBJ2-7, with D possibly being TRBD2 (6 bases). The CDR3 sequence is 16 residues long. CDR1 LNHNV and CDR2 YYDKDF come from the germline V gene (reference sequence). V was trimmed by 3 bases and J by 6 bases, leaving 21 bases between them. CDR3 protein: CATSSPGLQNEGEQYF. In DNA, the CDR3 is TGTGCCACCAGCAGCCCGGGACTCCAGAATGAGGGCGAGCAGTACTTC. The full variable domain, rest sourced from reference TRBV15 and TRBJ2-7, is DAMVIQNPRYQVTQFGKPVTLSCSQTLNHNVMYWYQQKSSQAPKLLFHYYDKDFNNEADTPDNFQSRRPNTSFCFLDIRSPGLGDTAMYLCATSSPGLQNEGEQYFGPGTRLTVT.

In DNA, the CDR3 is TGTGCCAGCAGTCGGGACAGATCCTACGAGCAGTACTTC. The encoded protein is CASSRDRSYEQYF. This chain joins TRBV7-9 and TRBJ2-7, with 7 bases that match TRBD1. From germline, CDR1 is SEHNR and CDR2 FQNEAQ (reference sequence). V was clipped by 6 bases and J by 1 base; unmatched bases: 3. CDR3 length: 13 amino acids.

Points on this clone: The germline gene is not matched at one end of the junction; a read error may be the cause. Written as DNA, the CDR3 is TGTGCCAGCAGCCAAATCGGAGAGACGGTGCTTTTT. Translated, it gives CASSQIGETVLF. J is TRBJ1-4 and V is TRBV16, with no clear D. The CDR3 extends over 12 amino acids. CDR1 is KGHSY and CDR2 is FQNENV in the germline V gene. Filled out from reference TRBV16 and TRBJ1-4, the complete variable domain reads GEEVAQTPKHLVRGEGQKAKLYCAPIKGHSYVFWYQQVLKNEFKFLISFQNENVFDETGMPKERFSAKCLPNSPCSLEIQATKLEDSAVYFCASSQIGETVLFGSGTQLSVL.

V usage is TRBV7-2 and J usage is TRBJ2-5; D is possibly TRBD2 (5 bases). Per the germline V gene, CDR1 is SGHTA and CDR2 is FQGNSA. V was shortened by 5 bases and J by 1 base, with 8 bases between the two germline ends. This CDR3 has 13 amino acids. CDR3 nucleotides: TGTGCCAGCAGCCGGACTGCCCAAGAGACCCAGTACTTC. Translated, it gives CASSRTAQETQYF.

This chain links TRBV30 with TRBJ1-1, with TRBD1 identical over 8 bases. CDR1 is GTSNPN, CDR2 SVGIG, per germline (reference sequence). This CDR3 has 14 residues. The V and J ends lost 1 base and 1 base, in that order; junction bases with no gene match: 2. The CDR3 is CAWSDRGRNTEAFF. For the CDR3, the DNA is TGTGCCTGGAGTGACAGGGGGAGGAACACTGAAGCTTTCTTT.

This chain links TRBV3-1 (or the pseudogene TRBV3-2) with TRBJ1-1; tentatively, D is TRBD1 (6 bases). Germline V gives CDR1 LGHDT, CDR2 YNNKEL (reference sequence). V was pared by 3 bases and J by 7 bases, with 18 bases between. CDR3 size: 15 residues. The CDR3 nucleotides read TGTGCCAGCAGCCAGCGACAGGCACAGGCGATTGAAGCTTTCTTT. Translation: CASSQRQAQAIEAFF.

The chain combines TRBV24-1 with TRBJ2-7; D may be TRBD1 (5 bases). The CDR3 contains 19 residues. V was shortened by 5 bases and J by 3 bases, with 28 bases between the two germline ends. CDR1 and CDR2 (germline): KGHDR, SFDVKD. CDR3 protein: CATSGQTEVQLFCRYEQYF. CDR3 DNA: TGTGCCACCAGTGGTCAGACAGAGGTTCAGTTATTTTGTCGCTACGAGCAGTACTTC.

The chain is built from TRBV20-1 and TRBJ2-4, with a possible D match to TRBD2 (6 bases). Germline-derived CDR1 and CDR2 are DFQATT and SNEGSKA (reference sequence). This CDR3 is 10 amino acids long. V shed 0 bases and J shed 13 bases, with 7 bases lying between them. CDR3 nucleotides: TGCAGTGCTAGAGATGGGGGGCAGTACTTC. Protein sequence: CSARDGGQYF.

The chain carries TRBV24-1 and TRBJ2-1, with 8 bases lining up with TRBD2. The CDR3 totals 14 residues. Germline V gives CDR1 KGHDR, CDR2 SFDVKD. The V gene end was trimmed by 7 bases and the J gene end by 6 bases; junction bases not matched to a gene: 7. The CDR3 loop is CATSPGGVGNEQFF. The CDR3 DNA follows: TGTGCCACCAGCCCGGGAGGGGTGGGCAATGAGCAGTTCTTC.

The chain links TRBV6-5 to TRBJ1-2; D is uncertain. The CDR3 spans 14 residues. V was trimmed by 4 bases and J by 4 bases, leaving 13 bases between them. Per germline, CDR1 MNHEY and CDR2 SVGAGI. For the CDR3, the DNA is TGTGCCAGCAGTTTCGGGGTAGGCGGCTATGGCTACACCTTC. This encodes CASSFGVGGYGYTF.

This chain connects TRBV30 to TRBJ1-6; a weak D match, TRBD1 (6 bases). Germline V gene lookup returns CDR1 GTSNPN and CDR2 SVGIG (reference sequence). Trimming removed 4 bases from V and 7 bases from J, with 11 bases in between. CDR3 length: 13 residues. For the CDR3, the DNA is TGTGCCTGGACGGGGACACAAAATTCACCCCTCCACTTT. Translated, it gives CAWTGTQNSPLHF.

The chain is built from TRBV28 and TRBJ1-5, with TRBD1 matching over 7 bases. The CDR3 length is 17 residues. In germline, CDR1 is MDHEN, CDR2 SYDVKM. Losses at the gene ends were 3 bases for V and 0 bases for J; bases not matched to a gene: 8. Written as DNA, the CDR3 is TGTGCCAGCAGTTTGAAAACGACAGGGAGTAGCAATCAGCCCCAGCATTTT. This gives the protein CASSLKTTGSSNQPQHF.

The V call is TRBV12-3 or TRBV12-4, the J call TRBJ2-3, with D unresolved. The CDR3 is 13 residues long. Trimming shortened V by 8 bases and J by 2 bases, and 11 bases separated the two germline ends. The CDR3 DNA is TGTGCCAGCCGCCTAGTCACCACAGATACGCAGTATTTT. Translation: CASRLVTTDTQYF.

The CDR3 DNA follows: TGCGCCAGCAGCCAAGTCAACCCAGGTGGGGGGAGTAGTGGCTACACCTTC. Protein product: CASSQVNPGGGSSGYTF. J is TRBJ1-2 and V is TRBV4-3; TRBD1 is a possible D gene (5 bases). V was pared by 1 base and J by 7 bases, with 22 bases between. Germline V CDR1 and CDR2: LGHNA, YSLEER. The CDR3 is made up of 17 amino acids.

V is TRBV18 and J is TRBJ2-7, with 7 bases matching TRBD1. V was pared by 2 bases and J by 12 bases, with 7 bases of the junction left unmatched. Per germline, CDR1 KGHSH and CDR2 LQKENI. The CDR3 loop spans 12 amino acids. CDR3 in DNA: TGTGCCAGCTCACCAGAAGGGGGCAAAGGGTACTTC. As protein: CASSPEGGKGYF.

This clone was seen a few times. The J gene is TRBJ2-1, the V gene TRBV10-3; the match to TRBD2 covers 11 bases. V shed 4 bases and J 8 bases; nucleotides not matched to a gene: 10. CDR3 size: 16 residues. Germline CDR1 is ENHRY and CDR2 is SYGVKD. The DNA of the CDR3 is TGTGCCATCAGTGGAAATTTAGCGGGAGGGCCCCATGAGCAGTTCTTC. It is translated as CAISGNLAGGPHEQFF.

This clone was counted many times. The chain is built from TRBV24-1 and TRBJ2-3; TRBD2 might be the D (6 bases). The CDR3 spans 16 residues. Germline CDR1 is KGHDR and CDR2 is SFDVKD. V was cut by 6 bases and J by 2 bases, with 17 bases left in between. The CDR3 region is CATSNKPGLHTDTQYF. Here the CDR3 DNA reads TGTGCCACCAGTAATAAACCGGGACTCCACACAGATACGCAGTATTTT.

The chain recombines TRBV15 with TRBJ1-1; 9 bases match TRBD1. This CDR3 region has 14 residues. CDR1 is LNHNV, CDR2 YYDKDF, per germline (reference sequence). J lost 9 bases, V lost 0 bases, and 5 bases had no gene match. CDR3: CATSRDLGQGQAFF. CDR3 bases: TGTGCCACCAGCAGAGATTTGGGACAGGGCCAAGCTTTCTTT. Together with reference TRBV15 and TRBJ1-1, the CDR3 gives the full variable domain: DAMVIQNPRYQVTQFGKPVTLSCSQTLNHNVMYWYQQKSSQAPKLLFHYYDKDFNNEADTPDNFQSRRPNTSFCFLDIRSPGLGDTAMYLCATSRDLGQGQAFFGQGTRLTVV.

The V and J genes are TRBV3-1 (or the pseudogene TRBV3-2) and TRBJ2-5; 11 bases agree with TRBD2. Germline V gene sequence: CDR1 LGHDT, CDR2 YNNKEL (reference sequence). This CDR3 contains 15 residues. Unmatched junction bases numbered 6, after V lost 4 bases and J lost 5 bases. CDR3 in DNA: TGTGCCAGCAGCCCTACTAGCGGGAGTAGTGAGACCCAGTACTTC. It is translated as CASSPTSGSSETQYF.

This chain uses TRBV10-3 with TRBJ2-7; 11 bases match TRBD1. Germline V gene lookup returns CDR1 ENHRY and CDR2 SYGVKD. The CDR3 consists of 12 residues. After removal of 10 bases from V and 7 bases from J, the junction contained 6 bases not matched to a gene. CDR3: CATWTGGIEQYF. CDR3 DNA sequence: TGTGCCACCTGGACAGGGGGCATAGAGCAGTACTTC.

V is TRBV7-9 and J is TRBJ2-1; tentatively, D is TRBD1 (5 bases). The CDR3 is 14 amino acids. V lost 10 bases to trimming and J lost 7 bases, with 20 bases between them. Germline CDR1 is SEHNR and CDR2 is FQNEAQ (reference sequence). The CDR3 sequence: CATKHQTQENEQFF. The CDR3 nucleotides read TGTGCCACCAAACACCAAACACAGGAAAATGAGCAGTTCTTC.

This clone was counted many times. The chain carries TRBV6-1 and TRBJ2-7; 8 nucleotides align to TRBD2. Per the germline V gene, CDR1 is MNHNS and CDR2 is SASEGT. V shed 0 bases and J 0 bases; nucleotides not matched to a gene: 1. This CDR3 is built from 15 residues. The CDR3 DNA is TGTGCCAGCAGTGAAGCGCTAGCGGGCTCCTACGAGCAGTACTTC. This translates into CASSEALAGSYEQYF.

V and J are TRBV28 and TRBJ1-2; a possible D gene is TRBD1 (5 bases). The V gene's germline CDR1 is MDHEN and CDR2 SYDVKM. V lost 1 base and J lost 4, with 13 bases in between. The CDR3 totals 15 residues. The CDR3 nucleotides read TGTGCCAGCAGTTTATCTCCCGGGGGGATCTATGGCTACACCTTC. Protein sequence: CASSLSPGGIYGYTF.

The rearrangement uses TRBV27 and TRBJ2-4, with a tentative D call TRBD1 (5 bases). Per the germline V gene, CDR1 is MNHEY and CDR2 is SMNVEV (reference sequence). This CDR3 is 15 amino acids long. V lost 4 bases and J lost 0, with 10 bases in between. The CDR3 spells CASSWTSLAKNIQYF. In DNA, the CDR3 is TGTGCCAGCAGTTGGACATCTTTAGCCAAAAACATTCAGTACTTC.